Shown below are 5 T cell receptor beta chains from a single sample sequenced in a study of T cell clonality in common variable immunodeficiency. Assay: immunoSEQ multiplex PCR; the TCRdb copy retains only in-frame clones and omits some. The sample holds 50,000 to 65,000 clones, and no clone turns up only once. The specimen sequenced was peripheral blood mononuclear cells. These receptors all come from a person aged 18 to 75 in good health.

In its sample, this clone was seen a few times. The read halts 3 residues ahead of the CDR3 end, with the missing end drawn from the germline J gene. The chain is built from TRBV20-1 and TRBJ2-1, with 11 bases that match TRBD1. The trim removed 1 base at V and 4 bases at J, leaving 0 bases unmatched. The CDR3 totals 14 residues. CDR1 is DFQATT and CDR2 is SNEGSKA in the germline V gene (reference sequence). Here the CDR3 reads CSARGDRGYNEQFF. The part of the CDR3 DNA that was read is TGCAGTGCTAGAGGGGACAGGGGGTACAATGAG.

This clone was counted ten times or more. Coverage ceases 3 residues before the CDR3 finishes, and the germline J gene fills in the end. This chain uses TRBV18 with TRBJ1-3, with 10 bases aligning to TRBD1. The germline CDR1 and CDR2 sequences are KGHSH and LQKENI. The CDR3 has 16 residues. V was clipped by 0 bases and J by 7 bases; unmatched bases: 6. Incomplete CDR3 DNA: TGTGCCAGCTCACCACCCGCGACAGGGGGCCTTAACACC. Translating gives CASSPPATGGLNT. From start to end, the CDR3 is CASSPPATGGLNTIYF.

This clone was observed at least ten times. Read data end 3 residues before the CDR3 end; the end is taken from the germline J gene. The chain combines TRBV7-9 with TRBJ2-7, with TRBD2 matching over 9 bases. Losses at the gene ends were 6 bases for V and 3 bases for J; bases not matched to a gene: 6. The CDR3 consists of 14 residues. CDR1 is SEHNR, CDR2 FQNEAQ, per germline (reference sequence). CDR3 bases read: TGTGCCAGCAGGCCAGCTAGCGGGATCTACGAG. The encoded protein is CASRPASGIYE. The complete CDR3 protein is CASRPASGIYEQYF.

This clone was observed many times. The read terminates 3 residues before the CDR3 end, so the remaining end is supplied by the germline J gene. The chain combines TRBV7-9 with TRBJ1-1; D is possibly TRBD1 (5 bases). The CDR3 extends over 15 amino acids. Germline CDR1 and CDR2: SEHNR and FQNEAQ (reference sequence). With 10 bases removed from V and 0 bases from J, the gap between germline ends came to 18 bases. CDR3 sequence: CATKAAGLMNTEAFF. CDR3 DNA, as far as it was read: TGTGCCACTAAGGCGGCAGGGCTCATGAACACTGAA.

This clone was counted many times. The read ends 3 residues shy of where the CDR3 ends; the end is completed using the germline J gene. This chain uses TRBV7-3 with TRBJ2-2; D gene ambiguous. CDR1 SGHTA and CDR2 FQGTGA come from the germline V gene. This CDR3 is built from 13 residues. Trimming took off 5 bases at V and 5 bases at J, with 9 bases between the two ends. The CDR3 DNA, read in part, is TGTGCCAGCAGCCTAGGAAAGACCGGGGAG. Protein product: CASSLGKTGE. The CDR3 as a whole reads CASSLGKTGELFF.